This entry lists 6 T cell receptor beta chains sequenced from one sample in a study of regulatory T cells in long-lasting Graves disease. Building the TCR beta libraries relied on iRepertoire HTBI primers, and CDR3 regions underwent Arm-PCR. Via MiXCR, TCRdb re-called the multiplex PCR reads, giving one row per CDR3 protein. The table lists some 500,000 distinct CDR3 sequences, approximately 16% of them singletons. Noted time point: newly diagnosed GD, antithyroid drugs for less than 3 months. The TCR library was made from RNA extracted from PBMCs. These same records also appear under a second study, on T cells in Graves' hyperthyroidism and ophthalmopathy.

Sequencing was performed on peripheral blood mononuclear cells (PBMCs), taken at new diagnosis, from a patient treated with antithyroid drugs. Receptor source: a woman aged 35 to 60 with Graves disease.

This clonotype appeared many times. CDR3 sequence reads: CASSRTPGTGSYEQYF. The DNA for the CDR3 is TGTGCCAGCAGCCGAACCCCCGGGACAGGGTCCTACGAGCAGTACTTC. The chain has TRBV3-1 and TRBJ2-7, with 9 bases matching TRBD1. The germline gives CDR1 LGHDT, CDR2 YNNKEL (reference sequence). V shed 4 bases and J 1 base; nucleotides not matched to a gene: 8. The CDR3 loop spans 16 amino acids.

In its sample, this clonotype was seen a few times. CDR3 bases: TGTGCCACCAGCAGGGCCCTCGGGGGTCCCTACGAGCAGTACTTC. Translation: CATSRALGGPYEQYF. V and J are TRBV15 and TRBJ2-7, with a weak D call TRBD2 (6 bases). V lost 3 bases and J 2 bases, leaving 14 bases between the germline ends. The germline CDR1 and CDR2 sequences are LNHNV and YYDKDF (reference sequence). CDR3 length: 15 residues.

This clonotype has more than one count but fewer than ten. J is TRBJ1-5 and V is TRBV6-1; the D is unclear. V was clipped by 5 bases and J by 0 bases, with 8 bases between them. In germline, CDR1 is MNHNS, CDR2 SASEGT. The CDR3 consists of 14 residues. CDR3 in DNA: TGTGCCAGCAGTACGACAAATAGCAATCAGCCCCAGCATTTT. This sequence encodes CASSTTNSNQPQHF.

Only a few counts were recorded for this clonotype. This chain joins TRBV2 and TRBJ1-6; 9 bases align to TRBD1. The germline V gene encodes CDR1 SNHLY and CDR2 FYNNEI. Trimming removed 6 bases from V and 10 bases from J; junction bases left unmatched: 13. This CDR3 has 16 residues. CDR3 residues: CASSLGQGRGNSPLHF. The CDR3 nucleotides are TGTGCCAGCAGCTTGGGACAGGGACGTGGAAACTCACCCCTCCACTTT.

The chain combines TRBV7-9 with TRBJ1-4, with D possibly matching TRBD1 (6 bases). This CDR3 is built from 15 residues. Trimming removed 5 bases from V and 8 bases from J, with 18 bases in between. The germline V gene encodes CDR1 SEHNR and CDR2 FQNEAQ (reference sequence). Here the CDR3 reads CASSPRGGSDEKLFF. CDR3 coding DNA: TGTGCCAGCAGCCCAAGGGGGGGGAGCGACGAAAAACTGTTTTTT. The entire variable domain, with the rest obtained from reference TRBV7-9 and TRBJ1-4, is as follows: DTGVSQNPRHKITKRGQNVTFRCDPISEHNRLYWYRQTLGQGPEFLTYFQNEAQLEKSRLLSDRFSAERPKGSFSTLEIQRTEQGDSAMYLCASSPRGGSDEKLFFGSGTQLSVL.

This clonotype has only a few counts. V is TRBV2 and J is TRBJ2-2, with 7 bases fitting TRBD2. J gave up 5 bases and V 4 bases, and 4 bases lay outside the gene matches. This CDR3 contains 14 residues. CDR1 is SNHLY and CDR2 is FYNNEI in the germline V gene. This CDR3 is CASSAGRGTGELFF. As DNA, the CDR3 is TGTGCCAGCAGTGCGGGGCGGGGGACCGGGGAGCTGTTTTTT. Combining the CDR3 with reference TRBV2 and TRBJ2-2 gives the whole variable domain EPEVTQTPSHQVTQMGQEVILRCVPISNHLYFYWYRQILGQKVEFLVSFYNNEISEKSEIFDDQFSVERPDGSNFTLKIRSTKLEDSAMYFCASSAGRGTGELFFGEGSRLTVL.